The source of this T cell receptor beta chain is a study of blood T cell repertoires in COVID-19 (dated by TCRdb to the early 2020s). As for the study more broadly: Samples from collaborators originated in the United States, Italy and Spain and spanned both the acute and convalescent phases of COVID-19. Where available, HLA class I and class II types were taken from metadata supplied by the sample provider and were not determined by assay-based typing. The samples were drawn from two sources: the first 160 participants of the ongoing ImmuneRACE study, and 1,200 or so subjects contributed by 6 global collaborators. Deeply sampled blood TCRbeta repertoires from subjects exposed to, actively infected with, or recovered from COVID-19 were included in the dataset. The material from the prospective study consisted of cDNA or gDNA derived from T cells, B-cell-depleted T cells, or PBMCs. A freely available public database, intended as a resource for researchers studying the immune response to SARS-CoV-2, is where the repertoires were released. Sample metadata almost always included a de-identified subject ID, COVID-19 status, age in years and sex.

Results and caveats for the whole study, not just this receptor: The amount of clinical and demographic metadata varied by source and participant and was provided uncurated.

The collaborating institutions used their own protocols to collect whole blood in K2EDTA tubes. Collaborator samples were shipped for TCRbeta analysis as frozen whole blood, isolated PBMCs, or DNA extracted from either sample type. On this clone: It has no known antigen specificity. Per-base qualities were not stored, and no clone one base away is much larger.

CDR1 and CDR2 were assigned from the germline V gene (reference sequence) as LNHDA and SQIVND. V ends up 4 bases short and J 7 bases short, with an unmatched junction base count of 21. The CDR3 holds 19 amino acids from the cysteine to the phenylalanine. Of the read, only the CDR3 DNA is kept; its 57 bases are in frame from base 1. The immunoSEQ Assay, a bias-controlled multiplex PCR, was used to amplify TCRbeta CDR3 regions from genomic DNA. In the paper's pipeline: Within the assay, amplification of reference gene primers was used to estimate how many nucleated cells each sample contained. To quantify the absolute abundance of each unique TCRbeta CDR3 rearrangement, sequence reads were collapsed and filtered. For each sample, productive Simpson clonality was calculated as the square root of Simpson's diversity index across productive rearrangements. Entries here come from immuneACCESS through TCRdb and include only in-frame sequences with V and J called. Some clones fail to appear in such tables; in the studies checked, an unresolved V gene covers under half of the shortfall, and the cause of the remainder is unknown. That table gives V, J and clone size, and the DNA gave D and trimming. Recorded for this sample are roughly 30,000 clones; 84% of them occurred a single time. The biggest ten clones account for about 10% of the sample.

The sequence links TRBV19 to TRBJ1-5; TRBD1 fits 8 bases in the junction. This receptor was identified in a man older than 75 with active COVID-19. The sequencing sample was made of peripheral blood. The sequenced DNA: TGTGCCAGTAGTACCCCCTTAGCCGGGGGCAAGGACAGGGTCCAGCCCCAGCATTTT. This gives the protein CASSTPLAGGKDRVQPQHF.